This T cell receptor beta chain was identified in a study of HIV-infected patients and healthy controls. TCRdb called the 5' RACE reads again in MiXCR, with one record for every CDR3 protein. This table has about 67,000 distinct CDR3 sequences, roughly 16% appearing once. The CDR3 spans 16 residues. V gave up 7 bases and J gave up 3 bases; unmatched junction bases: 15. Germline-derived CDR1 and CDR2 are SGHTA and FQGNSA. This clonotype showed up many times. The TCR was taken from a human donor in good health. The sequencing input was CD4+ T cells from blood. The chain is built from TRBV7-2 and TRBJ2-7, with 7 bases identical to TRBD1. The CDR3 DNA is TGTGCCAGCACCCGAAGGTCGGGACAGACCGTCTACGAGCAGTACTTC. Translated: CASTRRSGQTVYEQYF. The full variable domain, with the rest looked up from reference TRBV7-2 and TRBJ2-7, is GAGVSQSPSNKVTEKGKDVELRCDPISGHTALYWYRQSLGQGLEFLIYFQGNSAPDKSGLPSDRFSAERTGGSVSTLTIQRTQQEDSAVYLCASTRRSGQTVYEQYFGPGTRLTVT.